This T cell receptor beta chain was recorded in a study of cytomegalovirus exposure and HLA in healthy donors. Study results and limitations: With later analysis, a missense DCLRE1C variant became linked to TCR beta V- and J-gene trimming.

Primers for the PCR totalled 60 Vbeta and 13 Jbeta. Profiled with immunoSEQ multiplex PCR; TCRdb holds only in-frame clones, not every one. The sample carries some 170,000 clones, roughly 72% recorded once. As for this clone: Its antigen is still unknown.

The specimen sequenced was PBMCs. The sequence was obtained from a woman aged 40-49 years in good health and CMV-seronegative.

The CDR3 DNA follows: TGTGCCAGCAGTGACGTGGGGGGACCAATGCAAGAGACCCAGTACTTC. Amino acids: CASSDVGGPMQETQYF. J is TRBJ2-5 and V is TRBV6-1, with D possibly TRBD2 on 6 matching bases. Germline assignment: CDR1 MNHNS and CDR2 SASEGT. The CDR3 is 16 amino acids. V was cut by 3 bases and J by 2 bases, with 16 bases left in between.